Shown below are 23 T cell receptor beta chains from a single sample sequenced in a study of Graves' ophthalmopathy and Graves' hyperthyroidism. Amplified TCR beta CDR3 regions were obtained using RNA transcripts as template. A first-round RT-PCR used HTBI primers, followed by a second-round multiplex PCR. TCRdb called the multiplex PCR reads again in MiXCR, with one record for every CDR3 protein. The sample records about 25,000 distinct CDR3 sequences, 48% being singletons. The source material was peripheral blood. The receptors stem from an adult woman with stable Graves' hyperthyroidism.

By share, this clonotype ranks as medium-sized. The rearrangement uses TRBV10-1 and TRBJ2-1; 13 bases match TRBD2. The CDR3 runs 16 residues. The trim removed 6 bases at V and 5 bases at J, leaving 7 bases unmatched. Germline assignment: CDR1 WNHNN and CDR2 SYGVQD (reference sequence). The CDR3 loop is CASSDGTSGAHNEQFF. CDR3 DNA: TGCGCCAGCAGCGATGGGACTAGCGGGGCCCACAATGAGCAGTTCTTC.

As concerns this clonotype: Germline and junction disagree at one end, which may indicate a read error. This sequence joins TRBV12-3 or TRBV12-4 and TRBJ2-3; 8 nucleotides match TRBD2. The CDR3 totals 17 residues. The CDR3 spells CPSCFPAGASSTDTQYF. DNA for the CDR3: TGTCCCAGCTGTTTCCCAGCGGGGGCCTCTAGCACAGATACGCAGTATTTT.

The chain employs TRBV7-2 and TRBJ2-3, with TRBD2 matching over 7 bases. Germline values: CDR1 SGHTA, CDR2 FQGNSA. The V and J ends lost 5 bases and 2 bases, in that order; junction bases with no gene match: 13. This CDR3 is 17 amino acids long. CDR3 protein: CASSQFPAGSSTDTQYF. CDR3 bases: TGTGCCAGCAGCCAATTTCCAGCGGGGTCTTCCACAGATACGCAGTATTTT.

By frequency in the sample, this clonotype is medium-sized. The chain employs TRBV7-9 and TRBJ2-3; 13 nucleotides match TRBD2. V trimming: 6 bases; J trimming: 6 bases; junction bases outside the gene matches: 3. The germline V gene encodes CDR1 SEHNR and CDR2 FQNEAQ (reference sequence). This CDR3 region has 14 residues. The CDR3 is CASSGTSGTDTQYF. The CDR3 nucleotides read TGTGCCAGCAGTGGGACTAGCGGGACGGATACGCAGTATTTT.

This clonotype was detected ten times or more. V usage is TRBV5-8 and J usage is TRBJ1-1; TRBD1 matches 10 bases. Losses at the gene ends were 6 bases for V and 4 bases for J; bases not matched to a gene: 3. CDR1 SGHTS and CDR2 YDEGEE come from the germline V gene. The CDR3 extends over 13 amino acids. This chain's CDR3 is CASNRDRGTEAFF. The CDR3 nucleotides are TGTGCCAGCAACCGGGACAGGGGCACTGAAGCTTTCTTT.

About this clonotype: Its ends do not fully match the called genes, so a read error is possible. J is TRBJ2-2 and V is TRBV5-6; 10 bases line up with TRBD2. This CDR3 region has 16 residues. Looked up from germline, CDR1 is SGHDT and CDR2 is YYEEEE. CDR3 sequence: CASSGASGRITGGLFF. CDR3 DNA sequence: TGTGCCAGCAGCGGGGCTAGCGGGAGAATCACCGGGGGGCTGTTTTTT.

V usage is TRBV2 and J usage is TRBJ2-3; the D is unclear. The V gene's germline CDR1 is SNHLY and CDR2 FYNNEI. This CDR3 has 14 amino acids. V lost 6 bases, J lost 0 bases, and 10 bases lay in between. The CDR3 is CASSPLESTDTQYF. The CDR3 DNA reads as TGTGCCAGCAGCCCATTGGAAAGCACAGATACGCAGTATTTT.

The CDR3 sequence: CSAGGTAKNIQYF. The CDR3, as DNA: TGCAGTGCTGGCGGGACAGCCAAAAACATTCAGTACTTC. The chain has TRBV20-1 and TRBJ2-4, with a tentative D call TRBD2 (6 bases). This CDR3 contains 13 residues. The germline V gene encodes CDR1 DFQATT and CDR2 SNEGSKA (reference sequence). Trimming shortened V by 5 bases and J by 0 bases, and 8 bases separated the two germline ends.

A remark on this clonotype: At one end the junction does not follow the germline gene, possibly because of a read error. The V gene is TRBV28, the J gene TRBJ2-5, with a possible D match to TRBD1 (7 bases). Germline CDR1 reads MDHEN; CDR2 reads SYDVKM. This CDR3 contains 15 residues. The CDR3 loop reads CASRELAGGLETQYF. CDR3 coding DNA: TGTGCCAGTCGGGAGCTGGCAGGGGGGTTAGAGACCCAGTACTTT.

About this clonotype itself: A read error is possible here, since a much larger clone lies one base away. The rearrangement links TRBV4-1 to TRBJ2-3, with TRBD1 as a possible D gene (5 bases). CDR3 length equals 18 residues. The germline V gene has CDR1 MGHRA and CDR2 YSYEKL. The CDR3 nucleotides are TGCGCCAGCGGCCAAGGGCTACAAGTATTAGAGAGCACAGGTACGCAGTATTTT. This codes for CASGQGLQVLESTGTQYF.

The rearrangement links TRBV19 to TRBJ2-5; a weak D match, TRBD1 (6 bases). The CDR3 covers 13 residues. Germline V CDR1 and CDR2: LNHDA, SQIVND (reference sequence). Trimming took 6 bases from V and 3 from J, leaving 11 bases between them. The CDR3 loop reads CASRLDREETQYF. CDR3 coding DNA: TGTGCCAGTAGGCTGGACAGAGAAGAGACCCAGTACTTC.

This clonotype counts as medium-sized. The chain recombines TRBV7-2 with TRBJ2-1, with no clear D. From germline, CDR1 is SGHTA and CDR2 FQGNSA. V lost 2 bases and J lost 10, with 9 bases in between. This CDR3 comprises 12 residues. CDR3 loop: CASSLTAWEQFF. DNA of the CDR3: TGTGCCAGCAGCTTAACCGCGTGGGAGCAGTTCTTC.

The chain joins TRBV7-2 to TRBJ2-7, with 11 positions matching TRBD2. This CDR3 contains 16 residues. Trimming removed 4 bases from V and 0 bases from J; junction bases left unmatched: 5. Per the germline V gene, CDR1 is SGHTA and CDR2 is FQGNSA. The CDR3 here is CASSWTSGSSSYEQYF. The DNA for the CDR3 is TGTGCCAGCAGCTGGACTAGCGGGTCGAGCTCCTACGAGCAGTACTTC.

This clonotype occurred many times. This sequence may be a read error, since a much larger clone differs from it by one base. The genes are TRBV6-5 and TRBJ1-3; D not certain. From germline, CDR1 is MNHEY and CDR2 SVGAGI. The CDR3 spans 16 residues. The CDR3 DNA reads as TGTACCAGCAGTTACCCGGGAGGAATTGGCGGAAACACCATATATTTT. Translating gives CTSSYPGGIGGNTIYF.

Ten or more counts support this clonotype. The rearrangement joins TRBV6-1 to TRBJ2-7; D perhaps matches TRBD2 (7 bases). The length of the CDR3 is 13 residues. The germline gives CDR1 MNHNS, CDR2 SASEGT. Trimming left V 8 bases short and J 5 bases short, with 16 bases between. The CDR3: CASALGGADEQYF. In nucleotides, the CDR3 is TGTGCCAGCGCATTAGGGGGGGCCGACGAGCAGTACTTC.

About this clonotype itself: The limits of the CDR3 on the DNA are not certain, so only TCRdb's listed CDR3 is given. CDR3 residues: CASSEGGGSEKLFFGSGTQYF. V and J are TRBV2 and TRBJ2-5; the D call of TRBD1 is as the table states it, not checked on the DNA. Termini included, the CDR3 measures 21 amino acids. Germline CDR1 is SNHLY and CDR2 is FYNNEI.

Remarks on this clonotype: At one of its ends the junction is not consistent with the germline gene, which may arise from a read error. The chain joins TRBV20-1 to TRBJ2-7; 10 nucleotides align to TRBD2. From germline, CDR1 is DFQATT and CDR2 SNEGSKA (reference sequence). CDR3 length: 16 amino acids. CDR3 bases: TGCAGTGCTAGTAAGACTAGCGGGCCTATGACCTACGAGCAGCACTTC. Translating it yields CSASKTSGPMTYEQHF.

The chain uses TRBV2 and TRBJ2-7; 8 nucleotides align to TRBD1. This CDR3 region has 13 residues. The junction had 9 bases not matched to a gene; V was cut back by 8 bases and J by 6 bases. Germline CDR1 is SNHLY and CDR2 is FYNNEI. The CDR3 region has the DNA TGTGCCAGCGGACCTACAGGGGGTAGCGAGCAGTACTTC. Translation: CASGPTGGSEQYF.

The rearrangement links TRBV10-3 to TRBJ2-5, with D possibly being TRBD1 (7 bases). Germline lookup yields CDR1 ENHRY and CDR2 SYGVKD. The CDR3 length is 15 residues. With 5 bases removed from V and 3 bases from J, the gap between germline ends came to 16 bases. The CDR3 DNA reads TGTGCCATCAGTCCAAACAGGGGAGGCGAAGAGACCCAGTACTTC. It specifies CAISPNRGGEETQYF.

The J gene is TRBJ2-3, the V gene TRBV29-1; 8 bases line up with TRBD2. The CDR3 loop spans 13 amino acids. The J segment lost 2 bases and the V segment lost 8 bases, leaving 6 bases of the junction unmatched. Per germline, CDR1 SQVTM and CDR2 ANQGSEA. The CDR3, as DNA: TGCAGCACTCGCGGGAGGAACACAGATACGCAGTATTTT. Translation: CSTRGRNTDTQYF.

This clonotype was found many times. The CDR3, as DNA: TGTGCCAGCAGTTTACCCGCCGATACGCAGTATTTT. Protein: CASSLPADTQYF. This chain links TRBV28 with TRBJ2-3, with unresolved D. Trimming took off 2 bases at V and 6 bases at J, with 6 bases between the two ends. The CDR3 extends over 12 amino acids. CDR1 and CDR2 from the germline V gene are MDHEN and SYDVKM.

The CDR3 loop is CASSVNTGTGGYEQYF. The DNA for the CDR3 is TGTGCCAGCAGCGTGAACACCGGGACAGGGGGCTACGAGCAGTACTTC. The chain has TRBV9 and TRBJ2-7; 11 bases align to TRBD1. The germline V gene has CDR1 SGDLS and CDR2 YYNGEE. V trimming: 2 bases; J trimming: 3 bases; junction bases outside the gene matches: 7. This CDR3 is built from 16 residues.

This clonotype was detected ten times or more. V usage is TRBV5-1 and J usage is TRBJ1-2; 12 nucleotides agree with TRBD1. Trimming cost V 4 bases and J 11 bases; bases outside gene matches: 12. There are 15 residues in the CDR3. Germline V gene lookup returns CDR1 SGHRS and CDR2 YFSETQ. CDR3 in amino acids: CASSPDPGTGGGYTF. The DNA for the CDR3 is TGCGCCAGCAGCCCCGATCCCGGGACAGGGGGCGGATACACCTTC.